These 10 T cell receptor beta chains originate from one sample sequenced in a study of identical twins. Using its own MiXCR run on the 5' RACE reads, TCRdb lists one record per CDR3 protein. The sample lists some 760,000 distinct CDR3 sequences; approximately 18% were seen once. The sample was also reused in another study, on T cells expressing NK-cell markers.

Sequencing input: PBMCs. The receptors originated from a woman between 18 and 30 years old in good health.

The chain employs TRBV5-1 and TRBJ2-5, with 7 bases aligning to TRBD1. The CDR3 is 15 amino acids. With V trimmed by 2 bases and J by 4 bases, 8 bases remained unmatched. Looked up from germline, CDR1 is SGHRS and CDR2 is YFSETQ. DNA for the CDR3: TGCGCCAGCAGCTTATCGACAGGGAGTCCAGAGACCCAGTACTTC. Protein sequence: CASSLSTGSPETQYF.

The V call is TRBV19, the J call TRBJ1-2; D may be TRBD1 (6 bases). The V and J ends lost 5 bases and 8 bases respectively, with 15 bases between them. Germline CDR1 and CDR2: LNHDA and SQIVND (reference sequence). The CDR3 length is 13 residues. The CDR3 nucleotides are TGTGCCAGTAGTCCAACAGGGTCGCAAGGCTACACCTTC. Translated: CASSPTGSQGYTF.

This clonotype was counted between two and nine times. The genes are TRBV3-1 and TRBJ2-1; perhaps TRBD2 as D (5 bases). The CDR3 has 15 amino acids. Trimming removed 1 base from V and 6 bases from J, with 13 bases in between. Germline V lookup: CDR1 LGHDT, CDR2 YNNKEL (reference sequence). CDR3 sequence reads: CASSQVGGPINEQFF. The DNA of the CDR3 is TGTGCCAGCAGCCAAGTCGGAGGACCAATCAATGAGCAGTTCTTC.

This chain joins TRBV6-1 and TRBJ2-6; either TRBD1 or TRBD2 may fit D (5 bases each). Trimming stripped 8 bases from V and 0 bases from J, with 14 bases between. The CDR3 extends over 16 amino acids. CDR1 and CDR2 (germline): MNHNS, SASEGT. The CDR3 is CASRDPTFSGANVLTF. In nucleotides, the CDR3 is TGTGCCAGCCGGGACCCGACCTTCTCTGGGGCCAACGTCCTGACTTTC.

This clonotype was observed a handful of times. The chain is built from TRBV23-1 and TRBJ2-2, with D maybe TRBD2 (7 bases). TRBV23-1 is known as an ORF, though its function is uncertain. V lost 5 bases, J lost 4 bases, and 11 bases lay in between. There are 14 residues in the CDR3. As DNA, the CDR3 is TGCGCCAGCAGTGGGGGGGGGCGCACCGGGGAGCTGTTTTTT. Residues: CASSGGGRTGELFF.

The chain uses TRBV12-3 or TRBV12-4 and TRBJ2-7, with D unclear. V lost 3 bases and J 0 bases, leaving 9 bases between the germline ends. CDR3 size: 14 residues. The CDR3, as DNA: TGTGCCAGCAGTTTTCGGGCAGCCTCCTACGAGCAGTACTTC. It specifies CASSFRAASYEQYF.

V usage is TRBV2 and J usage is TRBJ2-2; no definite D call. Germline-derived CDR1 and CDR2 are SNHLY and FYNNEI. Trimming removed 4 bases at V and 10 bases at J, with 13 bases between. The CDR3 length is 13 residues. The CDR3 nucleotides are TGTGCCAGCAGTGTCATCGAGCAGGCGGAGCTGTTTTTT. Encoded protein: CASSVIEQAELFF.

The chain combines TRBV25-1 with TRBJ2-7; D is unclear. Germline assignment: CDR1 MGHDK and CDR2 SYGVNS. The CDR3 totals 14 residues. The V and J ends lost 4 bases and 3 bases respectively, with 13 bases between them. CDR3 nucleotides: TGTGCCAGCAGTGCCTTGGGAAGAGGCTACGAGCAGTACTTC. Amino acids: CASSALGRGYEQYF.

The chain joins TRBV11-2 to TRBJ2-2; 7 bases are shared with TRBD2. V trimming: 0 bases; J trimming: 4 bases; junction bases outside the gene matches: 8. Looked up from germline, CDR1 is SGHAT and CDR2 is FQNNGV. CDR3 length equals 17 residues. The CDR3 region is CASSLDVRGVLTGELFF. For the CDR3, the DNA is TGTGCCAGCAGCTTAGACGTTCGGGGGGTCCTCACCGGGGAGCTGTTTTTT. Full variable domain (missing parts from reference TRBV11-2 and TRBJ2-2): EAGVAQSPRYKIIEKRQSVAFWCNPISGHATLYWYQQILGQGPKLLIQFQNNGVVDDSQLPKDRFSAERLKGVDSTLKIQPAKLEDSAVYLCASSLDVRGVLTGELFFGEGSRLTVL.

This clonotype was seen a few times. The chain recombines TRBV20-1 with TRBJ2-7, with a possible D match to TRBD1 (6 bases). The CDR3 totals 12 residues. Trimming shortened V by 0 bases and J by 7 bases, and 10 bases separated the two germline ends. Germline CDR1 is DFQATT and CDR2 is SNEGSKA (reference sequence). CDR3 bases: TGCAGTGCTAGAGACCTCAGGGGTGAGCAGTACTTC. Translated: CSARDLRGEQYF.